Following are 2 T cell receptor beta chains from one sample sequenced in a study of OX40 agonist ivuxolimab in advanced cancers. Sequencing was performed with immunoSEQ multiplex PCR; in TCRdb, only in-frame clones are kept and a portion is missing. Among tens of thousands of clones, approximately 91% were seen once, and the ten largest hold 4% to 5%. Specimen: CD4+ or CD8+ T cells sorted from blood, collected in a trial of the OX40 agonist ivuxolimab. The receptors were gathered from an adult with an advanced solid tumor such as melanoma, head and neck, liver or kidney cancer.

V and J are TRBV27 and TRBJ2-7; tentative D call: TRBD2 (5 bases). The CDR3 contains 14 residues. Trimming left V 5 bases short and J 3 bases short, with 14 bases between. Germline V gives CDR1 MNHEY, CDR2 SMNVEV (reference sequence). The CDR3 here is CASSHRFGDYEQYV. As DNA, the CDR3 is TGTGCCAGCAGTCATCGGTTCGGGGACTACGAGCAGTACGTC.

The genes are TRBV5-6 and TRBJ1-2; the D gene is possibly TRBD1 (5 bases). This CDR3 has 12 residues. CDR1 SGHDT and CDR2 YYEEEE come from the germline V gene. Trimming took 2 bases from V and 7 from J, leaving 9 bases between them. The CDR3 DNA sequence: TGTGCCAGCAGCTTCGGGACTGCTGGCTACACCTTC. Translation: CASSFGTAGYTF.